The clone carrying this T cell receptor (beta chain) was recorded a few times. CDR3 length: 12 amino acids. With 5 bases clipped from V and 6 bases from J, the junction kept 3 bases outside the gene matches. The data are from a study of blood T cell repertoires in COVID-19. Looking at the study overall: Researchers got acute and convalescent COVID-19 samples from the United States, Italy and Spain. Nucleic acid was either cDNA or gDNA, and it came from T cells, B-cell-depleted T cells, or PBMCs.

In the study's own analysis: Reference gene primer amplification yielded estimated nucleated cell counts. Only in-frame clones appear in the TCRdb table, and some are missing; sequencing was by immunoSEQ multiplex PCR. V, J and clone size reflect that table, while D and trimming were determined from the DNA. The sample lists about 93,000 clones, about 80% occurring once. Input material: peripheral blood. The clonotype originates from a human donor in a cohort sampled during active COVID-19. This chain links TRBV12-3 or TRBV12-4 with TRBJ2-7; 8 nucleotides match TRBD1. As DNA, the CDR3 is TGTGCCAGCAGTCGGGACAGGATCGAGCAGTACTTC. It translates to CASSRDRIEQYF.